Given below is one TCR beta chain in context. Its antigen remains unknown. CDR3 size: 15 residues. From germline, CDR1 is PRHDT and CDR2 FYEKMQ (reference sequence). Trimming took 0 bases from V and 0 from J, leaving 8 bases between them. Measured with immunoSEQ multiplex PCR; TCRdb has only the in-frame clones, and not every one. The table lists tens of thousands of clones, about 88% of them singletons. This sample is part of a study of OX40 agonist ivuxolimab in advanced cancers. Study information: Of mixed ages from about 23 to 85 and averaging 60 years, the group was 65% to 85% male.

Study-wide results and caveats: Expanded clones were, on average, more numerous in CD8+ T cells than in CD4+.

J is TRBJ2-5 and V is TRBV13; D unresolved. This material consisted of CD4+ or CD8+ T cells sorted from blood, taken in a trial of the OX40 agonist ivuxolimab. This TCR came from an adult with an advanced solid tumor such as melanoma, head and neck, liver or kidney cancer. DNA for the CDR3: TGTGCCAGCAGCTTAGGTTACAATAACCAAGAGACCCAGTACTTC. Translated, it gives CASSLGYNNQETQYF.